This passage covers 14 T cell receptor beta chains from one sample sequenced in a study of blood T cell repertoires in COVID-19. Clones were sequenced by immunoSEQ multiplex PCR, and TCRdb holds only the in-frame ones, with some missing. The sample yields 190,000 or so clones, 78% seen once. Sequenced material: peripheral blood. The receptors originated from an elderly woman with active or convalescent COVID-19.

In this sample, this clone turned up a few times. The chain combines TRBV3-1 (or the pseudogene TRBV3-2) with TRBJ2-1; perhaps TRBD2 as D (5 bases). The CDR3 is 12 amino acids. Between the trimmed V and J ends, which lost 4 bases and 9 bases, there was a span of 10 bases. Germline V CDR1 and CDR2: LGHDT, YNNKEL (reference sequence). In DNA form, the CDR3 reads TGTGCCAGCAGCCTACTAGAAGGTGAGCAGTTCTTC. Amino acids: CASSLLEGEQFF.

V gene TRBV7-2 combines with J gene TRBJ1-4, with 7 bases fitting TRBD1. The ends lost 1 base at V and 8 bases at J; junction bases unmatched: 10. Germline values: CDR1 SGHTA, CDR2 FQGNSA. This CDR3 comprises 16 residues. The CDR3 is CASSLGETGFGEKLFF. In nucleotides, the CDR3 is TGTGCCAGCAGCTTAGGGGAGACAGGGTTCGGGGAAAAACTGTTTTTT. Looking up the rest from reference TRBV7-2 and TRBJ1-4 gives the full variable domain: GAGVSQSPSNKVTEKGKDVELRCDPISGHTALYWYRQSLGQGLEFLIYFQGNSAPDKSGLPSDRFSAERTGGSVSTLTIQRTQQEDSAVYLCASSLGETGFGEKLFFGSGTQLSVL.

This rearrangement joins TRBV9 to TRBJ1-1; D is unclear. CDR1 is SGDLS, CDR2 YYNGEE, per germline. This CDR3 has 14 residues. The V end lost 0 bases, the J end lost 4 bases, and 10 bases lay between the germline ends. The CDR3 coding sequence is TGTGCCAGCAGCGTAGAAGCGGATCCCACTGAAGCTTTCTTT. It codes for CASSVEADPTEAFF.

The rearrangement uses TRBV9 and TRBJ1-3; perhaps TRBD1 as D (5 bases). There are 17 residues in the CDR3. Germline CDR1 reads SGDLS; CDR2 reads YYNGEE. V was cut by 0 bases and J by 0 bases, with 13 bases left in between. The CDR3 loop reads CASSVEFQGYSGNTIYF. The DNA of the CDR3 is TGTGCCAGCAGCGTAGAGTTTCAGGGTTACTCTGGAAACACCATATATTTT.

The chain employs TRBV3-1 (or the pseudogene TRBV3-2) and TRBJ2-5; D ambiguous. Trimming removed 4 bases from V and 14 bases from J, with 20 bases in between. The CDR3 consists of 13 residues. Germline V gene lookup returns CDR1 LGHDT and CDR2 YNNKEL (reference sequence). Here the CDR3 reads CASSPYLGLPAYF. The DNA for the CDR3 is TGTGCCAGCAGCCCTTACCTGGGCTTACCCGCTTACTTC.

J is TRBJ2-1 and V is TRBV27; 11 bases align to TRBD2. This CDR3 contains 17 residues. CDR1 is MNHEY, CDR2 SMNVEV, per germline (reference sequence). V dropped 5 bases and J dropped 0; count of bases not matched to a gene: 6. DNA for the CDR3: TGTGCCAGCAGTCGCACTAGCGGGGGTAGCTCCTACAATGAGCAGTTCTTC. The encoded protein is CASSRTSGGSSYNEQFF.

The genes are TRBV11-2 and TRBJ2-5, with a tentative D call TRBD2 (6 bases). This CDR3 comprises 15 residues. V gave up 4 bases and J gave up 7 bases, with 19 bases separating them. CDR1 SGHAT and CDR2 FQNNGV come from the germline V gene. CDR3 coding DNA: TGTGCCAGCAGCTCCCCAAAGGGGACTCGAAGGACCCAGTACTTC. It yields the protein CASSSPKGTRRTQYF.

The chain employs TRBV27 and TRBJ2-1, with TRBD2 identical over 12 bases. CDR3 length equals 17 residues. CDR1 is MNHEY and CDR2 is SMNVEV in the germline V gene (reference sequence). V lost 7 bases and J lost 6; bases outside the gene matches: 13. CDR3: CASTSTTGLAGSNEQFF. In DNA form, the CDR3 reads TGTGCCAGCACCTCGACCACCGGACTAGCGGGGTCCAATGAGCAGTTCTTC.

J is TRBJ2-3 and V is TRBV7-2; TRBD2 matches 13 bases. The CDR3 spans 16 residues. The germline V gene encodes CDR1 SGHTA and CDR2 FQGNSA. Trimming at V came to 5 bases and at J to 6 bases, leaving 8 bases not matched to a gene. CDR3 sequence: CASSMTSGGFRDTQYF. The DNA for the CDR3 is TGTGCCAGCAGCATGACTAGCGGGGGGTTTCGGGATACGCAGTATTTT.

The chain carries TRBV4-1 and TRBJ2-6, with TRBD1 as a possible D gene (5 bases). Trimming removed 0 bases at V and 1 base at J, with 7 bases between. Germline loops: CDR1 MGHRA, CDR2 YSYEKL. The CDR3 spans 16 residues. Here the CDR3 reads CASSQDGASGANVLTF. CDR3 DNA sequence: TGCGCCAGCAGCCAAGATGGGGCGTCTGGGGCCAACGTCCTGACTTTC.

This chain links TRBV19 with TRBJ1-5, with TRBD1 identical over 8 bases. The CDR3 loop spans 14 amino acids. CDR1 and CDR2 from the germline V gene are LNHDA and SQIVND (reference sequence). Unmatched junction bases numbered 5, after V lost 4 bases and J lost 6 bases. CDR3 loop: CASSKDRAGQPQHF. The DNA of the CDR3 is TGTGCCAGTAGTAAGGACAGGGCGGGTCAGCCCCAGCATTTT.

The chain couples TRBV11-3 to TRBJ2-5; tentatively, D is TRBD2 (6 bases). This CDR3 contains 14 residues. V was cut by 1 base and J by 2 bases, with 8 bases left in between. CDR1 SGHNT and CDR2 YENEEA come from the germline V gene. CDR3 DNA: TGTGCCAGCAGCTTAGGGGACTCGCAAGAGACCCAGTACTTC. Translation gives CASSLGDSQETQYF.

V gene TRBV28 combines with J gene TRBJ2-1, with TRBD2 matching 7 bases. Trimming removed 5 bases from V and 4 bases from J; junction bases left unmatched: 11. The CDR3 has 16 residues. Germline loops: CDR1 MDHEN, CDR2 SYDVKM. The CDR3 DNA follows: TGTGCCAGCAGTCCCGCCTTTGCGGGGGATTACAATGAGCAGTTCTTC. This encodes CASSPAFAGDYNEQFF.

The chain combines TRBV2 with TRBJ1-1; D is perhaps TRBD1 (6 bases). Germline CDR1 SNHLY, CDR2 FYNNEI. The V gene lost 6 bases and the J gene lost 7 bases, with 9 bases spanning the gap. The CDR3 sequence is 11 residues long. This CDR3 reads CASRGGGEAFF. DNA of the CDR3: TGTGCCAGCAGAGGGGGGGGTGAAGCTTTCTTT. Using reference TRBV2 and TRBJ1-1 for the parts outside the CDR3, the full variable domain is EPEVTQTPSHQVTQMGQEVILRCVPISNHLYFYWYRQILGQKVEFLVSFYNNEISEKSEIFDDQFSVERPDGSNFTLKIRSTKLEDSAMYFCASRGGGEAFFGQGTRLTVV.